Each of the 19 T cell receptor beta chains below was sequenced from the same sample in a study of blood T cell repertoires in COVID-19. Clones were sequenced by immunoSEQ multiplex PCR, and TCRdb holds only the in-frame ones, with some missing. The data show about 170,000 clones, about 85% seen once. The sequencing sample was made of peripheral blood. The receptors stem from a man in his fifties or sixties who had recovered from COVID-19.

The rearrangement uses TRBV18 and TRBJ2-3; TRBD1 aligns across 9 bases. Germline values: CDR1 KGHSH, CDR2 LQKENI. The CDR3 has 15 residues. Losses at the gene ends were 0 bases for V and 5 bases for J; bases not matched to a gene: 3. CDR3 protein: CASSPPTGGEDTQYF. CDR3 nucleotides: TGTGCCAGCTCACCACCGACAGGGGGTGAAGATACGCAGTATTTT.

This chain links TRBV2 with TRBJ2-7; 8 positions agree with TRBD1. The CDR3 has 14 amino acids. V was pared by 8 bases and J by 1 base, with 7 bases of the junction left unmatched. Germline values: CDR1 SNHLY, CDR2 FYNNEI. The CDR3 DNA sequence: TGTGCCAGCTCCGGGACAGGCATGTCCTACGAGCAGTACTTC. It specifies CASSGTGMSYEQYF.

The chain joins TRBV6-5 to TRBJ1-1; D possibly corresponds to TRBD1 (6 bases). Trimming removed 7 bases from V and 5 bases from J, with 17 bases in between. Germline values: CDR1 MNHEY, CDR2 SVGAGI. This CDR3 comprises 14 residues. The CDR3 DNA is TGTGCCAGCACCCGTCTAGGGGGAGGGACTGAAGCTTTCTTT. Translated: CASTRLGGGTEAFF.

The chain links TRBV7-9 to TRBJ1-5; D might be TRBD1 (5 bases). The CDR3 has 15 residues. Germline-derived CDR1 and CDR2 are SEHNR and FQNEAQ (reference sequence). V was clipped by 4 bases and J by 0 bases, with 10 bases between them. The CDR3 is CASSWGDSSNQPQHF. In nucleotides, the CDR3 is TGTGCCAGCAGCTGGGGGGACTCTAGCAATCAGCCCCAGCATTTT.

The chain links TRBV6-5 to TRBJ1-5; tentative D call: TRBD1 (5 bases). The CDR3 extends over 13 amino acids. CDR1 is MNHEY, CDR2 SVGAGI, per germline. V lost 8 bases and J lost 4, with 12 bases in between. The CDR3 protein is CASDRGGNQPQHF. CDR3 coding DNA: TGTGCCAGCGATCGGGGGGGAAATCAGCCCCAGCATTTT.

On this clone itself: Relative to the germline gene, one junction end is altered; a read error may explain this. The chain joins TRBV7-7 to TRBJ2-6; 8 bases align to TRBD1. This CDR3 has 18 amino acids. CDR1 is SSHAT, CDR2 FNYEAQ, per germline (reference sequence). CDR3 sequence reads: CASSPGGRGLGGANVLTF. The DNA of the CDR3 is TGTGCTAGCAGCCCCGGGGGCAGGGGGCTTGGTGGGGCCAACGTCCTGACTTTC.

In DNA form, the CDR3 reads TGTGCCAGCAGCAATAGAGGACAGGGCTATGGCTACACCTTC. It encodes CASSNRGQGYGYTF. The chain is built from TRBV9 and TRBJ1-2, with 8 bases matching TRBD1. CDR3 length equals 14 residues. Trimming removed 4 bases from V and 4 bases from J; junction bases left unmatched: 6. Germline CDR1 is SGDLS and CDR2 is YYNGEE.

This clone was detected a few times. CDR3 residues: CASSLSQNPTNEKLFF. CDR3 nucleotide sequence: TGTGCCAGCAGCTTATCCCAGAACCCAACTAATGAAAAACTGTTTTTT. The chain joins TRBV7-9 to TRBJ1-4; D is unclear. Germline V lookup: CDR1 SEHNR, CDR2 FQNEAQ (reference sequence). V was pared by 2 bases and J by 0 bases, with 10 bases between. The CDR3 sequence is 16 residues long.

The chain links TRBV7-9 to TRBJ1-1, with 9 bases matching TRBD1. V gave up 5 bases and J gave up 11 bases; unmatched junction bases: 12. Looked up from germline, CDR1 is SEHNR and CDR2 is FQNEAQ (reference sequence). This CDR3 contains 14 residues. The CDR3 region is CASSPRTGALSAFF. CDR3 DNA sequence: TGTGCCAGCAGCCCTAGGACAGGGGCTCTTTCCGCTTTCTTT.

V gene TRBV7-9 combines with J gene TRBJ1-1, with TRBD1 as a possible D gene (5 bases). Germline values: CDR1 SEHNR, CDR2 FQNEAQ (reference sequence). The CDR3 consists of 15 residues. V lost 2 bases, J lost 1 base, and 11 bases lay in between. The CDR3 bases are TGTGCCAGCAGCTTACTTAGGGGCGCGAACACTGAAGCTTTCTTT. Its translation: CASSLLRGANTEAFF.

V usage is TRBV3-1 (or the pseudogene TRBV3-2) and J usage is TRBJ2-2; D ambiguous. The CDR3 consists of 12 residues. CDR1 LGHDT and CDR2 YNNKEL come from the germline V gene (reference sequence). Trimming removed 3 bases from V and 6 bases from J, with 5 bases in between. For the CDR3, the DNA is TGTGCCAGCAGCCAGGCGGCCGGGGAGCTGTTTTTT. Its translation: CASSQAAGELFF.

The CDR3 sequence: CASSVAGGLTDTQYF. CDR3 bases: TGTGCCAGCAGCGTAGCGGGGGGCCTCACAGATACGCAGTATTTT. The V and J genes are TRBV7-3 and TRBJ2-3; TRBD2 matches at 10 bases. Looked up from germline, CDR1 is SGHTA and CDR2 is FQGTGA. The CDR3 is 15 residues long. V shed 5 bases, J shed 2 bases, and the junction held 4 bases outside the gene matches.

The V call is TRBV9, the J call TRBJ2-2; TRBD2 aligns across 8 bases. The germline CDR1 and CDR2 sequences are SGDLS and YYNGEE. J lost 4 bases, V lost 3 bases, and 14 bases had no gene match. This CDR3 region has 18 residues. CDR3 protein: CASSAGSGGRLATGELFF. The CDR3 coding sequence is TGTGCCAGCAGCGCAGGGAGCGGGGGCCGGCTGGCCACCGGGGAGCTGTTTTTT.

The CDR3 bases are TGTGCCAGCAGCCAAGTGGGGGCCCCAGAGACCCAGTACTTC. It translates to CASSQVGAPETQYF. The rearrangement links TRBV3-1 (or the pseudogene TRBV3-2) to TRBJ2-5, with D perhaps TRBD1 (6 bases). Between the trimmed V and J ends, which lost 1 base and 4 bases, there was a span of 10 bases. The CDR3 length is 14 residues. Germline assignment: CDR1 LGHDT and CDR2 YNNKEL (reference sequence).

The chain couples TRBV7-9 to TRBJ2-7, with a possible D match to TRBD2 (5 bases). Trimming removed 5 bases from V and 2 bases from J, with 13 bases in between. Germline CDR1 SEHNR, CDR2 FQNEAQ (reference sequence). The CDR3 is 14 amino acids. The CDR3 protein is CASSGGLHTYEQYF. CDR3 in DNA: TGTGCCAGCAGCGGAGGACTGCATACCTACGAGCAGTACTTC.

The chain is built from TRBV5-1 and TRBJ2-5, with 8 bases lining up with TRBD2. Germline values: CDR1 SGHRS, CDR2 YFSETQ. Trimming removed 5 bases from V and 5 bases from J; junction bases left unmatched: 11. The CDR3 extends over 15 amino acids. The CDR3 coding sequence is TGCGCCAGCAGTCTGCGGGGGGTCCTCGGGGAGACCCAGTACTTC. It yields the protein CASSLRGVLGETQYF. Full variable domain (outside the CDR3, taken from reference TRBV5-1 and TRBJ2-5): KAGVTQTPRYLIKTRGQQVTLSCSPISGHRSVSWYQQTPGQGLQFLFEYFSETQRNKGNFPGRFSGRQFSNSRSEMNVSTLELGDSALYLCASSLRGVLGETQYFGPGTRLLVL.

This rearrangement joins TRBV10-3 to TRBJ2-5; TRBD1 might be the D (5 bases). V gave up 6 bases and J gave up 1 base, with 9 bases separating them. The length of the CDR3 is 13 residues. Germline CDR1 is ENHRY and CDR2 is SYGVKD. CDR3 coding DNA: TGTGCCATCAGAGACAGAGCCCAAGAGACCCAGTACTTC. This codes for CAIRDRAQETQYF.

The chain joins TRBV11-3 to TRBJ2-7, with D unclear. Germline assignment: CDR1 SGHNT and CDR2 YENEEA. The CDR3 runs to 13 residues. Trimming pared 0 bases from V and 5 bases from J, leaving 8 bases between. The CDR3 here is CASSLDYEDEQYF. CDR3 coding DNA: TGTGCCAGCAGCTTAGATTACGAGGACGAGCAGTACTTC. The full variable domain, with the rest looked up from reference TRBV11-3 and TRBJ2-7, is EAGVVQSPRYKIIEKKQPVAFWCNPISGHNTLYWYLQNLGQGPELLIRYENEEAVDDSQLPKDRFSAERLKGVDSTLKIQPAELGDSAVYLCASSLDYEDEQYFGPGTRLTVT.

This chain uses TRBV2 with TRBJ2-3, with 10 positions matching TRBD2. The CDR3 consists of 17 residues. Losses at the gene ends were 3 bases for V and 0 bases for J; bases not matched to a gene: 6. CDR1 SNHLY and CDR2 FYNNEI come from the germline V gene. In nucleotides, the CDR3 is TGTGCCAGCAGTGACCCTAGCGGGGGATTAAGCACAGATACGCAGTATTTT. Translated: CASSDPSGGLSTDTQYF.